Listed here are 28 T cell receptor beta chains from one sample, sequenced in a study of control samples from healthy donors and cancer patients. Libraries were prepared by immunoSEQ multiplex PCR; TCRdb keeps only in-frame clonotypes and omits some of them. The sample records about 69,000 clones, 89% being singletons. Sequenced input: PBMCs. The source of these receptors is a man in his 60s with lung cancer.

CDR3 coding DNA: TGCGCCAGCAGCTTGGTCGCCACGGACACAGATACGCAGTATTTT. This encodes CASSLVATDTDTQYF. This chain links TRBV5-1 with TRBJ2-3; D is uncertain. From germline, CDR1 is SGHRS and CDR2 YFSETQ. V dropped 0 bases and J dropped 2 bases, with 10 bases sitting between them. This CDR3 is 15 amino acids long.

The chain has TRBV2 and TRBJ2-1, with a possible D match to TRBD1 (5 bases). There are 16 residues in the CDR3. Trimming left V 5 bases short and J 10 bases short, with 24 bases between. In germline, CDR1 is SNHLY, CDR2 FYNNEI. CDR3 coding DNA: TGTGCCAGCAGTCCGATAGGGGTTTTCAGTAGGTGGGAGCAGTTCTTC. Its translation is CASSPIGVFSRWEQFF.

The chain employs TRBV5-1 and TRBJ2-7; 11 nucleotides align to TRBD1. The CDR3 totals 14 residues. Trimming cost V 4 bases and J 5 bases; bases outside gene matches: 5. Germline V gene sequence: CDR1 SGHRS, CDR2 YFSETQ. In DNA, the CDR3 is TGCGCCAGCAGCCCGTGGGACAGGGGGGACGAGCAGTACTTC. It specifies CASSPWDRGDEQYF.

The rearrangement links TRBV6-5 to TRBJ1-4; tentatively, D is TRBD1 (6 bases). This CDR3 is built from 14 residues. Trimming pared 3 bases from V and 7 bases from J, leaving 12 bases between. Germline V gene lookup returns CDR1 MNHEY and CDR2 SVGAGI. CDR3 nucleotides: TGTGCCAGCAGTTATACGCGAGGGGGTGAAAAACTGTTTTTT. The encoded protein is CASSYTRGGEKLFF.

The CDR3 loop is CASSLGGADSPLHF. CDR3 nucleotide sequence: TGTGCCAGCAGCTTAGGGGGGGCCGATTCACCCCTCCACTTT. The chain combines TRBV7-3 with TRBJ1-6; weak D call: TRBD1 (6 bases). Germline V gene lookup returns CDR1 SGHTA and CDR2 FQGTGA. This CDR3 region has 14 residues. The germline V and J ends were trimmed by 2 bases and 8 bases, with 10 bases remaining between them.

J is TRBJ1-5 and V is TRBV5-6; D not resolved. V was clipped by 5 bases and J by 3 bases, with 12 bases between them. This CDR3 is built from 14 residues. CDR1 SGHDT and CDR2 YYEEEE come from the germline V gene. The CDR3 spells CASSRLDSNQPQHF. CDR3 sequence (DNA): TGTGCCAGCAGTCGATTGGACTCCAATCAGCCCCAGCATTTT.

The V and J genes are TRBV7-8 and TRBJ2-1; D is uncertain. The length of the CDR3 is 16 residues. Germline V gene data show CDR1 as SGHVS and CDR2 as FQNEAQ. The germline V and J ends were trimmed by 7 bases and 1 base, with 17 bases remaining between them. Here the CDR3 reads CASTVNWGFSYNEQFF. In DNA form, the CDR3 reads TGTGCCAGCACCGTAAATTGGGGATTTTCCTACAATGAGCAGTTCTTC.

V gene TRBV24-1 combines with J gene TRBJ2-5, with TRBD2 matching over 15 bases. The CDR3 is 17 amino acids. Germline-derived CDR1 and CDR2 are KGHDR and SFDVKD. Germline trimming cut 4 bases from V and 7 bases from J; bases unmatched to any gene: 9. The CDR3 reads CATSDRTSGGAGWTQYF. In DNA form, the CDR3 reads TGTGCCACCAGTGACCGGACTAGCGGGGGGGCCGGCTGGACCCAGTACTTC.

This clone was picked up one time. The rearrangement joins TRBV6-4 to TRBJ2-1; D may be TRBD2 (5 bases). Germline loops: CDR1 MRHNA, CDR2 SNTAGT. V gave up 2 bases and J gave up 10 bases, with 9 bases separating them. The CDR3 loop spans 12 amino acids. The CDR3 reads CASSDPGTEQFF. CDR3 nucleotides: TGTGCCAGCAGTGACCCGGGAACGGAGCAGTTCTTC.

This chain links TRBV5-1 with TRBJ2-3, with D tentatively TRBD1 (6 bases). Trimming removed 1 base from V and 5 bases from J, with 11 bases in between. Looked up from germline, CDR1 is SGHRS and CDR2 is YFSETQ. This CDR3 spans 14 amino acids. DNA for the CDR3: TGCGCCAGCAGCTTGATCAGGGGACAAGATACGCAGTATTTT. Translation: CASSLIRGQDTQYF.

The gene calls are TRBV9 and TRBJ1-5; 7 bases line up with TRBD1. The V gene end was trimmed by 0 bases and the J gene end by 4 bases; junction bases not matched to a gene: 1. Germline CDR1 SGDLS, CDR2 YYNGEE. There are 14 residues in the CDR3. In DNA form, the CDR3 reads TGTGCCAGCAGCGTAGGGACAGGAAATCAGCCCCAGCATTTT. Its protein product is CASSVGTGNQPQHF.

Points on this clone: Different DNA sequences within this sample yield the same CDR3. CDR3 nucleotides: TGCGCCAGCAAGGAAACAGGGGCCCCCAATCAGCCCCAGCATTTT. Translation: CASKETGAPNQPQHF. The chain joins TRBV4-1 to TRBJ1-5; TRBD1 aligns across 7 bases. V was pared by 7 bases and J by 3 bases, with 9 bases of the junction left unmatched. CDR3 size: 15 residues. In germline, CDR1 is MGHRA, CDR2 YSYEKL.

The chain recombines TRBV5-4 with TRBJ1-2, with D unclear. Trimming pared 0 bases from V and 1 base from J, leaving 1 base between. CDR3 length equals 12 residues. Per the germline V gene, CDR1 is SGHNT and CDR2 is YYREEE (reference sequence). CDR3 DNA: TGTGCCAGCAGCTTGGATAACTATGGCTACACCTTC. Residues: CASSLDNYGYTF.

The rearrangement links TRBV4-1 to TRBJ1-2, with 7 bases lining up with TRBD1. The CDR3 is 13 amino acids. V was pared by 1 base and J by 8 bases, with 4 bases of the junction left unmatched. Per the germline V gene, CDR1 is MGHRA and CDR2 is YSYEKL. The CDR3: CASSQVDRAGYTF. CDR3 bases: TGCGCCAGCAGCCAAGTAGACAGGGCCGGCTACACCTTC.

This sequence joins TRBV7-3 and TRBJ2-2; 10 bases line up with TRBD1. The germline V gene encodes CDR1 SGHTA and CDR2 FQGTGA. The CDR3 spans 18 residues. The V segment lost 5 bases and the J segment 3 bases; nucleotides outside the gene matches: 12. For the CDR3, the DNA is TGTGCCAGCAGCCCTAACCCCAGACAGGGGGCTTACACCGGGGAGCTGTTTTTT. This encodes CASSPNPRQGAYTGELFF.

This clone was found a few times. This chain links TRBV7-2 with TRBJ1-5; possibly TRBD1 for D (6 bases). The CDR3 loop spans 15 amino acids. Germline CDR1 reads SGHTA; CDR2 reads FQGNSA. Trimming stripped 1 base from V and 6 bases from J, with 13 bases between. The chain's CDR3 is CASSLGQVASQPQHF. CDR3 nucleotides: TGTGCCAGCAGCTTAGGACAGGTGGCGAGTCAGCCCCAGCATTTT.

The chain links TRBV5-1 to TRBJ2-3, with 11 bases matching TRBD2. V lost 2 bases, J lost 5 bases, and 7 bases stayed unmatched. The CDR3 has 16 residues. CDR1 SGHRS and CDR2 YFSETQ come from the germline V gene. The CDR3 sequence: CASSFLAGGRGDTQYF. The CDR3 DNA follows: TGCGCCAGCAGCTTTCTAGCGGGGGGCCGAGGAGATACGCAGTATTTT.

The chain uses TRBV4-2 and TRBJ1-4; tentative D call: TRBD1 (5 bases). The CDR3 has 14 amino acids. Germline V gene lookup returns CDR1 LGHNA and CDR2 YNFKEQ. V was pared by 1 base and J by 4 bases, with 7 bases between. CDR3 protein: CASSQGQGNEKLFF. CDR3 bases: TGTGCCAGCAGCCAAGGTCAGGGTAATGAAAAACTGTTTTTT.

The chain recombines TRBV5-4 with TRBJ1-1; TRBD1 might be the D (6 bases). Per the germline V gene, CDR1 is SGHNT and CDR2 is YYREEE (reference sequence). CDR3 length: 13 amino acids. The germline V and J ends were trimmed by 0 bases and 10 bases, with 13 bases remaining between them. CDR3 nucleotides: TGTGCCAGCAGCTTGGACTCCCCCAGGGGAGCTTTCTTT. This gives the protein CASSLDSPRGAFF.

The chain combines TRBV12-3 or TRBV12-4 with TRBJ1-2; no definite D call. V lost 2 bases and J 8 bases, leaving 9 bases between the germline ends. There are 12 residues in the CDR3. The chain's CDR3 is CASSLRGWGYTF. For the CDR3, the DNA is TGTGCCAGCAGTTTAAGAGGCTGGGGCTACACCTTC.

The V call is TRBV11-2, the J call TRBJ1-2; TRBD1 matches at 7 bases. The V segment lost 7 bases and the J segment 7 bases; nucleotides outside the gene matches: 12. Germline V gene lookup returns CDR1 SGHAT and CDR2 FQNNGV. The CDR3 is made up of 14 amino acids. Here the CDR3 DNA reads TGTGCCAGCAACCTTCGGGGGTCAGGGGGTGGCTACACCTTC. This encodes CASNLRGSGGGYTF.

This sequence joins TRBV13 and TRBJ2-1; TRBD2 matches 8 bases. V was clipped by 8 bases and J by 5 bases; unmatched bases: 8. Germline CDR1 PRHDT, CDR2 FYEKMQ (reference sequence). This CDR3 contains 14 residues. CDR3 sequence: CASGLLAENNEQFF. The CDR3 DNA reads as TGTGCCAGCGGGCTACTAGCGGAAAACAATGAGCAGTTCTTC.

The count of this clone is one. V usage is TRBV5-1 and J usage is TRBJ2-1; 9 nucleotides line up with TRBD2. The J segment lost 0 bases and the V segment lost 3 bases, leaving 4 bases of the junction unmatched. This CDR3 region has 16 residues. Germline loops: CDR1 SGHRS, CDR2 YFSETQ. CDR3: CASSWSSGASYNEQFF. The CDR3 DNA is TGCGCCAGCAGCTGGTCTAGCGGGGCCTCCTACAATGAGCAGTTCTTC. Filled out from reference TRBV5-1 and TRBJ2-1, the complete variable domain reads KAGVTQTPRYLIKTRGQQVTLSCSPISGHRSVSWYQQTPGQGLQFLFEYFSETQRNKGNFPGRFSGRQFSNSRSEMNVSTLELGDSALYLCASSWSSGASYNEQFFGPGTRLTVL.

The CDR3 DNA is TGTGCCAGCAGCCCGGGGGGAAACACCATATATTTT. Translation gives CASSPGGNTIYF. V is TRBV3-1 (or the pseudogene TRBV3-2) and J is TRBJ1-3, with D unclear. The ends were cut back, 4 bases at V and 4 bases at J, with 5 bases in the middle. The CDR3 is 12 residues long. Germline CDR1 and CDR2: LGHDT and YNNKEL (reference sequence).

J is TRBJ2-2 and V is TRBV9; D possibly matches TRBD1 or TRBD2 (5 bases each). The germline V gene encodes CDR1 SGDLS and CDR2 YYNGEE. The CDR3 is 15 residues long. V was pared by 0 bases and J by 7 bases, with 13 bases between. CDR3 in DNA: TGTGCCAGCAGCGTAGAAGGGACCTACGTCGGGGAGCTGTTTTTT. Translated, it gives CASSVEGTYVGELFF.

This sequence joins TRBV18 and TRBJ2-7; the match to TRBD1 covers 9 bases. CDR1 and CDR2 (germline): KGHSH, LQKENI. The CDR3 runs to 15 residues. V shed 6 bases and J 0 bases; nucleotides not matched to a gene: 6. CDR3 DNA: TGTGCCAGCTCCCCCGGGACAGGGAGCTCCTACGAGCAGTACGTC. It specifies CASSPGTGSSYEQYV.

The chain couples TRBV2 to TRBJ1-4; D gene uncertain. V was clipped by 8 bases and J by 8 bases, with 15 bases between them. The CDR3 length is 13 residues. Germline assignment: CDR1 SNHLY and CDR2 FYNNEI. The CDR3 protein is CASRGTDWEKLFF. The DNA for the CDR3 is TGTGCCAGCCGTGGCACAGATTGGGAAAAACTGTTTTTT.

The genes are TRBV30 and TRBJ2-2, with D perhaps TRBD2 (6 bases). V gave up 1 base and J gave up 6 bases, with 6 bases separating them. From germline, CDR1 is GTSNPN and CDR2 SVGIG (reference sequence). The CDR3 sequence is 12 residues long. CDR3 sequence reads: CAWSGEAGELFF. The DNA for the CDR3 is TGTGCCTGGAGTGGGGAGGCCGGGGAGCTGTTTTTT. Combining the CDR3 with reference TRBV30 and TRBJ2-2 gives the whole variable domain SQTIHQWPATLVQPVGSPLSLECTVEGTSNPNLYWYRQAAGRGLQLLFYSVGIGQISSEVPQNLSASRPQDRQFILSSKKLLLSDSGFYLCAWSGEAGELFFGEGSRLTVL.